This T cell receptor beta chain came from a study of T-cell memory formation after mild COVID-19. General study results and limits: The CD4+ clones that contracted clustered mainly within CM and EM, and the CD8+ clones concentrated in EMRA. Later expanders leaned CD4+, whereas clones that contracted between day 15 and 85 were balanced CD4/CD8.

Germline CDR1 and CDR2: SGHVS and FQNEAQ. This CDR3 is built from 15 residues. Trimming removed 5 bases at V and 6 bases at J, with 18 bases between. UMIs and sample barcodes were carried by the TCR alpha and TCR beta cDNA libraries that 5'RACE produced using constant-segment primers. TCRdb passed the 5' RACE reads through MiXCR, listing each CDR3 protein once. The table records roughly 600,000 distinct CDR3 sequences, about a sixth of them present only once. This clonotype was detected a few times. As yet, its antigen is unknown. This TCR was recovered from an adult woman who had mild COVID-19 (a few samples of this study predate the infection). Cell type and time point are not known. Sequencing was done on a sample of PBMCs or a T cell subset sorted from them (not recorded which). This rearrangement joins TRBV7-8 to TRBJ2-3, with D possibly matching TRBD1 (5 bases). CDR3 amino acids: CASSGDSPSFDTQYF. In nucleotides, the CDR3 is TGTGCCAGCAGCGGAGACAGTCCTTCTTTCGATACGCAGTATTTT.